The sequence of this T cell receptor (beta chain) was determined in a study of Graves' ophthalmopathy and Graves' hyperthyroidism. Study-wide results and limits: Built on 13 signatures, a model told ophthalmopathy apart from stable hyperthyroidism with roughly 88% sensitivity and roughly 80% specificity.

Looked up from germline, CDR1 is MNHNS and CDR2 is SASEGT. Between the trimmed V and J ends, which lost 10 bases and 3 bases, there was a span of 13 bases. The CDR3 consists of 13 residues. This clonotype was seen repeatedly, ten times or more. No antigen is known for it. Scientists amplified the TCR beta CDR3 regions from RNA transcripts. The library came from an HTBI-primed first-round RT-PCR and a second-round multiplex PCR. TCRdb independently ran MiXCR on the multiplex PCR reads; one entry per CDR3 protein. The sample carries a few hundred thousand distinct CDR3 sequences, approximately 15% recorded once.

The sequenced sample consisted of peripheral blood. The chain carries TRBV6-1 and TRBJ1-5; D unclear. This TCR was recovered from a woman between 18 and 29 years old with stable Graves' hyperthyroidism. In DNA form, the CDR3 reads TGTGCCACCAGGTGGGGAAACAATCAGCCCCAGCATTTT. Its translation: CATRWGNNQPQHF.